This is a list of T cell receptor beta chains from one sample in a study of identical twins. Each CDR3 protein gets one entry after TCRdb re-called the 5' RACE reads with MiXCR. The sample has about 720,000 distinct CDR3 sequences, over 8.5% seen once; the top ten hold approximately 0.96%. The sample also formed part of further work on yellow fever vaccine responses in identical twins.

The material sequenced was PBMCs. The origin of the receptors is a young woman in good health. CDR3s include the opening cysteine and the closing phenylalanine or tryptophan.

cdr3_aa: CSARGLAGAYNEQFF; v_call: TRBV20-1
cdr3_aa: CASSSIQFYEQYF; v_call: TRBV2
cdr3_aa: CATSRDLGAREQYF; v_call: TRBV15
cdr3_aa: CASSSGGPFVLHF; v_call: TRBV7-8
cdr3_aa: CATSRGGLAGGDEQFF; v_call: TRBV15
cdr3_aa: CSARSGTGSDTQYF; v_call: TRBV20-1
cdr3_aa: CASSWGTFEQYF; v_call: TRBV5-5
cdr3_aa: CASSQTSGRYEQYF; v_call: TRBV4-3
cdr3_aa: CASTLRGVSYTEAFF; v_call: TRBV12-3/TRBV12-4
cdr3_aa: CASSLGQGLWETQYF; v_call: TRBV5-1
cdr3_aa: CASSSAGSPLHF; v_call: TRBV6-6
cdr3_aa: CASSIGTSGRALQVRYNEQFF; v_call: TRBV9
cdr3_aa: CSVYRGDETQYF; v_call: TRBV29-1
cdr3_aa: CASSQQSGGELFF; v_call: TRBV3-1
cdr3_aa: CASSQDRGLAGAEQFF; v_call: TRBV4-3
cdr3_aa: CASSASGTEQFF; v_call: TRBV19
cdr3_aa: CSVEQEGNTGELFF; v_call: TRBV29-1
cdr3_aa: CASSLRISGTYNEQFF; v_call: TRBV28
cdr3_aa: CSAGTSQYNEQFF; v_call: TRBV29-1
cdr3_aa: CASRGDPGQGNSPLHF; v_call: TRBV12-3/TRBV12-4
cdr3_aa: CATGPGQGAHEQYF; v_call: TRBV15
cdr3_aa: CSVGPTGGEGTQYF; v_call: TRBV29-1
cdr3_aa: CASSSRSNYGYTF; v_call: TRBV12-3/TRBV12-4
cdr3_aa: CASSVDQGLVSGELFF; v_call: TRBV9
cdr3_aa: CASSPRTSEDEQYF; v_call: TRBV9
cdr3_aa: CASSLSGTNTGELFF; v_call: TRBV5-1
cdr3_aa: CASGGSGVGSYEQYF; v_call: TRBV6-1
cdr3_aa: CASRNRGMRNTEAFF; v_call: TRBV7-2
cdr3_aa: CASSLTGGAITGELFF; v_call: TRBV5-1
cdr3_aa: CASSSPRGATSGLSTDTQYF; v_call: TRBV11-2
cdr3_aa: CASQLGTGVTDTQYF; v_call: TRBV7-3
cdr3_aa: CASSQDSGSGVEVGELFF; v_call: TRBV3-1
cdr3_aa: CASSQGGPSGGSEQFF; v_call: TRBV3-1
cdr3_aa: CASSRPTYEQYF; v_call: TRBV10-2
cdr3_aa: CATSRQGAETGELFF; v_call: TRBV15
cdr3_aa: CSARDPTEGGYEQYF; v_call: TRBV20-1
cdr3_aa: CASSLERPDTQYF; v_call: TRBV5-1
cdr3_aa: CASALDTGELFF; v_call: TRBV12-5
cdr3_aa: CASRLRTVGEQFF; v_call: TRBV12-3/TRBV12-4
cdr3_aa: CASSSMGGTETQYF; v_call: TRBV6-2/TRBV6-3
cdr3_aa: CATSKTDRVIGETQYF; v_call: TRBV15
cdr3_aa: CASRVTGPGTGELFF; v_call: TRBV4-3
cdr3_aa: CSARSSGTTETQYF; v_call: TRBV20-1
cdr3_aa: CASRKNRDTGNQPQHF; v_call: TRBV6-1